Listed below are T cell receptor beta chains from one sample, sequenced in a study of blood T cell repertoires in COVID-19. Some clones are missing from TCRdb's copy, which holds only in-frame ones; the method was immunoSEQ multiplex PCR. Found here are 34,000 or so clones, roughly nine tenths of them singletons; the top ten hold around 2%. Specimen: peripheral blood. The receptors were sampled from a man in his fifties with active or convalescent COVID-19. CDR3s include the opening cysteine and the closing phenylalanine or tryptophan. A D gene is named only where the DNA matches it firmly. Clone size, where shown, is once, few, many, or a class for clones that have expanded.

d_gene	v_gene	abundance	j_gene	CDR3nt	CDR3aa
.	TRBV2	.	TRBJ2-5	TGTGCCAGCAGTGATGGGAGGGGGGAGACCCAGTACTTC	CASSDGRGETQYF
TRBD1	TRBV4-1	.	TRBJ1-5	TGCGCCAGCAGCCCCCGACAGGGGAATCAGCCCCAGCATTTT	CASSPRQGNQPQHF
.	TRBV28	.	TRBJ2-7	TGTGCCAGCAGCCTCCTACCTGTCTACGAGCAGTACTTC	CASSLLPVYEQYF
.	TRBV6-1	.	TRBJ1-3	TGTGCCAGCAGTGAACAGGGGAATGGAAACACCATATATTTT	CASSEQGNGNTIYF
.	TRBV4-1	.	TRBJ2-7	TGCGCCAGCAGCTTTCGACAGGCCTACGAGCAGTACTTC	CASSFRQAYEQYF
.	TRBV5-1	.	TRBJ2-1	TGCGCCAGCAGCTTGAACGAGGGCGGGTCCTACAATGAGCAGTTCTTC	CASSLNEGGSYNEQFF
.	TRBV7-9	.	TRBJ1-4	TGTGCCAGCAGCTCCGACAGGTCGAATTACGAAAAACTGTTTTTT	CASSSDRSNYEKLFF
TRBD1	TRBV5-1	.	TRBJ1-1	TGCGCCAGCAGCAGGGGACAGGGCGGTTTGGTGAACACTGAAGCTTTCTTT	CASSRGQGGLVNTEAFF
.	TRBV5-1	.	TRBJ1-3	TGCGCCAGCAGCCCCGGAGGGATCTCTGGAAACACCATATATTTT	CASSPGGISGNTIYF
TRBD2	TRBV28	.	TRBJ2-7	TGTGCCAGCAGTTCCCCAGGACTAGCTGGATACGAGCAGTACTTC	CASSSPGLAGYEQYF
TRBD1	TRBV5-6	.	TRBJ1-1	TGTGCCAGCAGCTTGTTCGGACAGGGCCAAATGAACACTGAAGCTTTCTTT	CASSLFGQGQMNTEAFF
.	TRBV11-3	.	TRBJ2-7	TGTGCCAGCAGCTTAGGGCCTTCCTACGAGCAGTACTTC	CASSLGPSYEQYF
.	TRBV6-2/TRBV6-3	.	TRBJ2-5	TGTGCCAGCAGTTACTCGTCGCAAGGGAGCGGAGAAAGGAAGGAGACCCAGTACTTC	CASSYSSQGSGERKETQYF
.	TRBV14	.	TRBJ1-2	TGTGCCAGCAGCCAAGATCCACGGGTCGGTGATGGCTACACCTTC	CASSQDPRVGDGYTF
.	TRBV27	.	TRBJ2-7	TGTGCCAGCAGTTTACTGGCTAGCCTCTCCTACGAGCAGTACTTC	CASSLLASLSYEQYF
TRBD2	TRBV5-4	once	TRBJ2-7	TGTGCCAGCAGCCAGCGGGAGGGCTCCTACGAGCAGTACTTC	CASSQREGSYEQYF
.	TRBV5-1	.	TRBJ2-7	TGCGCCAGCAGCTTGAACCTGGGACTTGCTAACGAGCAGTACTTC	CASSLNLGLANEQYF
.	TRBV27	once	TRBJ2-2	TGTGCCAGCAGTTTTCGAGGAGGTCCCGACACCGGGGAGCTGTTTTTT	CASSFRGGPDTGELFF
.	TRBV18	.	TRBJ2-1	TGTGCCAGCTCACCTGGGAGTACGGACAATGAGCAGTTCTTC	CASSPGSTDNEQFF
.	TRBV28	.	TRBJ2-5	TGTGCCAGCAGTCCCCGGACCCCCACGGGGGAGACCCAGTACTTC	CASSPRTPTGETQYF
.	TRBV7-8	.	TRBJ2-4	TGTGCCAGCAGCTTAGATCTAGCCAAAAACATTCAGTACTTC	CASSLDLAKNIQYF
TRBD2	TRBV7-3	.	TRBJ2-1	TGTGCCAGCAGCCGACTGGGGGGGACCTACAATGAGCAGTTCTTC	CASSRLGGTYNEQFF
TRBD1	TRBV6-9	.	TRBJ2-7	TGTGCCAGCAGTTATTCCCTTGGACAGGGGGGCGAGCAGTACTTC	CASSYSLGQGGEQYF
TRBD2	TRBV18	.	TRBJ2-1	TGTGCCAGCTCACCACCTAGCGGGAGGGCGTATGAGCAGTTCTTC	CASSPPSGRAYEQFF
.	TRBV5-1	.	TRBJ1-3	TGCGCCAGCAGCTTTGCGGGGTCTGGAAACACCATATATTTT	CASSFAGSGNTIYF
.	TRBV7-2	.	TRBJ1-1	TGTGCCAGCAGCGCCGACAGGAACACTGAAGCTTTCTTT	CASSADRNTEAFF
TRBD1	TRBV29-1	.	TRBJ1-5	TGCAGCGTAATAGTGACAGGGGTAGGCAATCAGCCCCAGCATTTT	CSVIVTGVGNQPQHF
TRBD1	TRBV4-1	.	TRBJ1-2	TGCGCCAGCAGCCAAGCCAGGGGGAACTATGGCTACACCTTC	CASSQARGNYGYTF
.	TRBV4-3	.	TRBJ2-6	TGCGCCAGCAGCCAAGCAGGCACTGGGGCCAACGTCCTGACTTTC	CASSQAGTGANVLTF
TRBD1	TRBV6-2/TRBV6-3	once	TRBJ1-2	TGTGCCAGCAGCTCTCCGGGACAGGGAATTACTAACTATGGCTACACCTTC	CASSSPGQGITNYGYTF
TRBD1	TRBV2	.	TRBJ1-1	TGTGCCAGCAGACCGGGGGGACAGGGCACTGAAGCTTTCTTT	CASRPGGQGTEAFF
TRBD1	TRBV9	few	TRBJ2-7	TGTGCCAGCAGCGTAGGCCCGCAGGGGGCCCACGAGCAGTACTTC	CASSVGPQGAHEQYF
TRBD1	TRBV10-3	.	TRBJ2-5	TGTGCCATCAGTCCCGTACAGGGGGCAGGCGAGACCCAGTACTTC	CAISPVQGAGETQYF
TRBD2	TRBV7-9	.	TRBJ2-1	TGTGCCAGCAGCTATTTCATGACTAGCGGATTCTACAATGAGCAGTTCTTC	CASSYFMTSGFYNEQFF
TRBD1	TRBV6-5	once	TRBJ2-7	TGTGCCAGCAGCCGAGGACAGGGCTCCTACGAGCAGTACTTC	CASSRGQGSYEQYF
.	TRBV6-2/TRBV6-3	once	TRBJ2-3	TGTGCCAGCAGTTACTTACTAGTGAGAGATACGCAGTATTTT	CASSYLLVRDTQYF
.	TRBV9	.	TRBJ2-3	TGTGCCAGCAGCGTTCTCTTCTTAAGCACAGATACGCAGTATTTT	CASSVLFLSTDTQYF
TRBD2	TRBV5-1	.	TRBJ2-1	TGCGCCAGCAGCTTTACCGTAGCGGGAGGGGGGGAGCAGTTCTTC	CASSFTVAGGGEQFF
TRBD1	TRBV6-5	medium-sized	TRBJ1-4	TGTGCCAGCAGCCAGACAGGGGCAAATGAAAAACTGTTTTTT	CASSQTGANEKLFF
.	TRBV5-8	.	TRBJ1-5	TGTGCCAGCAGCTTGGGCGGATATAGCAATCAGCCCCAGCATTTT	CASSLGGYSNQPQHF
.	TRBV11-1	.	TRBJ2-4	TGTGCCAGCAGCTTAGCGCACGGGTTAGGAAACATTCAGTACTTC	CASSLAHGLGNIQYF
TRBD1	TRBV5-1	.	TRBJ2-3	TGCGCCAGCAGCTTGCGGACAGGGGAAGATACGCAGTATTTT	CASSLRTGEDTQYF
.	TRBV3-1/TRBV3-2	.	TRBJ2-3	TGTGCCAGCAGCCCGGCAGGGAGGACCGCAGATACGCAGTATTTT	CASSPAGRTADTQYF
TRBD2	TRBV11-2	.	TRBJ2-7	TGTGCCAGCACCCTAGCGGGAGACTATTCCGAGCAGTACTTC	CASTLAGDYSEQYF
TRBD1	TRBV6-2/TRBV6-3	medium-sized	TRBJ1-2	TGTGCCAGCAGTTCACCCGGGACAGTTACGAACTATGGCTACACCTTC	CASSSPGTVTNYGYTF
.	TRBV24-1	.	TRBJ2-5	TGTGCCACCAGTGATTGGTCAGGTGTGGGTCAAGAGACCCAGTACTTC	CATSDWSGVGQETQYF
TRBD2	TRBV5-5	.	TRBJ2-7	TGTGCCAGCAGCTTGGATTCTAGCGGGAGAGGGGAGCAGTACTTC	CASSLDSSGRGEQYF